These 14 T cell receptor beta chains share one sample of origin, sequenced in a study of tumor-infiltrating lymphocytes in primary liver carcinoma. TCR beta cDNA was reverse-transcribed from roughly 520 ng of total RNA. The reaction used a constant-region primer and ProtoScript II reverse transcriptase. Modified slightly, ARM-PCR produced TCR beta libraries over three nested multiplex PCR rounds. The two initial PCR rounds, approximately 10 cycles each, used TRBV1-TRBV30 forward and C-beta reverse primers. TCRdb reprocessed the multiplex PCR reads via MiXCR and lists one record per CDR3 protein. The sample includes 100,000 to 150,000 distinct CDR3 sequences, roughly three fifths of them seen just once. Co-extraction of both nucleic acids (RNA and DNA) used roughly 19-33 mg of unsorted bulk tissue. The sequenced sample consisted of liver tumor tissue from sampling region 3. Subset meaning: tumor region T3, left-lateral pole. These receptors originate from an older woman with primary liver carcinoma and hepatitis B virus infection.

With respect to this clonotype: Because the CDR3 is missing its conserved closing phenylalanine or tryptophan, this is likely a read error. V and J are TRBV11-2 and TRBJ2-2; D remains unclear. This CDR3 spans 16 amino acids. The V end was cut by 5 bases, the J end by 0 bases, with 13 bases between. Germline CDR1 SGHAT, CDR2 FQNNGV. The CDR3 spells CASSDGRKTNTGELFS. The CDR3 nucleotides are TGTGCCAGCAGCGACGGACGTAAAACGAACACCGGGGAGCTGTTTTCT.

The rearrangement links TRBV11-1 to TRBJ2-7, with 7 bases lining up with TRBD1. This CDR3 contains 15 residues. Germline V gene data show CDR1 as SGHAT and CDR2 as FQDESV (reference sequence). In nucleotides, the CDR3 is TGTGCTAGTAGCTACATACAGGGGCCGTCCTACGAGCAGTACTTC. It codes for CASSYIQGPSYEQYF.

Sample share makes this clonotype medium-sized. The chain employs TRBV29-1 and TRBJ2-3; D uncertain. The CDR3 sequence is 13 residues long. Trimming removed 7 bases from V and 0 bases from J, with 11 bases in between. Germline V gene sequence: CDR1 SQVTM, CDR2 ANQGSEA. In DNA form, the CDR3 reads TGCAGCGCCGGAATCACGAGCACAGATACGCAGTATTTT. Translated, it gives CSAGITSTDTQYF.

Comments on this clonotype: The junction departs from germline at one end; a sequencing error may be responsible. The chain combines TRBV30 with TRBJ2-1; D remains unclear. CDR3 length: 13 amino acids. Germline CDR1 reads GTSNPN; CDR2 reads SVGIG (reference sequence). The chain's CDR3 is CARSGVSYNEQFF. Here the CDR3 DNA reads TGTGCCCGGAGTGGAGTTAGCTACAATGAGCAGTTCTTC.

Regarding this clonotype: At one end the junction does not follow the germline gene, possibly because of a read error. The rearrangement links TRBV29-1 to TRBJ2-7, with D perhaps TRBD2 (5 bases). This CDR3 comprises 14 residues. Germline loops: CDR1 SQVTM, CDR2 ANQGSEA. DNA for the CDR3: TGCAGCGCAACCGGGATAGGGAGCTCCTACGAGCAGTGCTTC. Its protein is CSATGIGSSYEQCF.

This clonotype was detected many times. The genes are TRBV12-3 or TRBV12-4 and TRBJ2-7, with 8 bases matching TRBD1. This CDR3 spans 14 amino acids. Unmatched junction bases numbered 8, after V lost 3 bases and J lost 7 bases. DNA of the CDR3: TGTGCCAGCAGTTTGGGTCCAGGGGGCCTTGAGCAGTACTTC. This gives the protein CASSLGPGGLEQYF.

This clonotype was counted only a few times. This chain connects TRBV5-4 to TRBJ2-7, with unresolved D. Germline V gives CDR1 SGHNT, CDR2 YYREEE (reference sequence). CDR3 length: 14 residues. Between the trimmed V and J ends, which lost 4 bases and 6 bases, there was a span of 17 bases. The CDR3: CASSPDLSSSEQYF. CDR3 bases: TGTGCCAGCAGCCCCGACCTCTCATCCAGCGAGCAGTACTTC.

The count of this clonotype is one. With a much larger clone just one base away, this may be a read error. Because the CDR3 is missing its conserved closing phenylalanine or tryptophan, this is likely a read error. V and J are TRBV28 and TRBJ2-5; D perhaps matches TRBD2 (5 bases). Trimming took off 0 bases at V and 3 bases at J, with 8 bases between the two ends. The CDR3 contains 14 residues. CDR1 and CDR2 (germline): MDHEN, SYDVKM. The CDR3 region has the DNA TGTGCCAGCAGTTTATGGCCGGAGGAAGAGACCCAGTACATC. This gives the protein CASSLWPEEETQYI.

The V gene is TRBV11-2, the J gene TRBJ1-2; maybe TRBD1 (5 bases). CDR1 is SGHAT and CDR2 is FQNNGV in the germline V gene. The CDR3 is made up of 15 amino acids. Trimming shortened V by 5 bases and J by 6 bases, and 19 bases separated the two germline ends. CDR3 sequence reads: CASSRTSGQGHGYTF. The CDR3 DNA reads as TGTGCCAGCAGCCGTACATCGGGGCAGGGCCATGGCTACACCTTC.

Note on this clonotype: One end of the junction fails to match germline, which may point to a read error. The chain is built from TRBV20-1 and TRBJ2-4, with TRBD1 matching 7 bases. CDR3 length: 16 residues. The germline V gene has CDR1 DFQATT and CDR2 SNEGSKA (reference sequence). The CDR3 spells CSASLQGFRAKTIQYF. The CDR3 DNA follows: TGCAGTGCCTCTTTACAGGGGTTCAGAGCCAAAACCATTCAGTACTTC.

Points on this clonotype: The CDR3 end shows no conserved phenylalanine or tryptophan, and so a read error is likely. The chain carries TRBV11-2 and TRBJ1-4, with 8 bases fitting TRBD1. V lost 4 bases to trimming and J lost 0 bases; unmatched junction nucleotides: 7. CDR1 is SGHAT and CDR2 is FQNNGV in the germline V gene. The CDR3 loop spans 17 amino acids. In nucleotides, the CDR3 is TGTGCCAGCAGCTCGCTCAGGGGGCTGGCAACTAATGAAAAACTGTTTTAT. Translated: CASSSLRGLATNEKLFY.

This clonotype was counted once. This may arise from a read error, as a much more abundant clone is one base away. J is TRBJ1-4 and V is TRBV29-1; the D is unclear. This CDR3 is 16 amino acids long. Germline CDR1 and CDR2: SQVTM and ANQGSEA. CDR3 residues: CGVEDRHNHPYEKLFF. The CDR3, as DNA: TGCGGCGTTGAAGATCGGCACAATCATCCCTATGAAAAACTGTTTTTT.

In the case of this clonotype: This may come from a read error, since a much larger clone is one base off. The CDR3 carries no conserved terminal phenylalanine or tryptophan, so it likely arises from a read error. The chain's CDR3 is CASSSRFNNSPLHI. In DNA, the CDR3 is TGTGCCAGCAGCTCTCGCTTTAATAATTCACCCCTCCACATT. The chain combines TRBV11-2 with TRBJ1-6; unclear D gene. Trimming took off 4 bases at V and 5 bases at J, with 9 bases between the two ends. The CDR3 consists of 14 residues. Germline CDR1 is SGHAT and CDR2 is FQNNGV.

The V and J genes are TRBV11-2 and TRBJ2-3; 7 bases agree with TRBD1. The DNA matches TRBJ1-5 better at its end, which makes the J call doubtful. The length of the CDR3 is 15 residues. The germline CDR1 and CDR2 sequences are SGHAT and FQNNGV. This CDR3 reads CASSLGGGSTDTQHF. Here the CDR3 DNA reads TGTGCCAGCAGCCTAGGGGGCGGGAGCACAGATACGCAGCATTTT.